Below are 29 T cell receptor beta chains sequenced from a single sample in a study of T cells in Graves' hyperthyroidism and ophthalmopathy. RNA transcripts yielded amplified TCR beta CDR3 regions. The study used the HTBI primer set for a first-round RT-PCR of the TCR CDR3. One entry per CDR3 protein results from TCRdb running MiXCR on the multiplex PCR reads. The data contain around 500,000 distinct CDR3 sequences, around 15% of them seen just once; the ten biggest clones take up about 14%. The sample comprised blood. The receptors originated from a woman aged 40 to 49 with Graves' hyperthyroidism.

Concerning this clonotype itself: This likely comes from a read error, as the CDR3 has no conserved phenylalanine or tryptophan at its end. The CDR3 bases are TGCGCCAGCAGCTTGGGTCAATCCTACGAGCAGTACCTC. Amino acids: CASSLGQSYEQYL. The rearrangement links TRBV5-1 to TRBJ2-7; D remains unclear. CDR1 and CDR2 from the germline V gene are SGHRS and YFSETQ. V was clipped by 0 bases and J by 1 base, with 5 bases between them. CDR3 length: 13 residues.

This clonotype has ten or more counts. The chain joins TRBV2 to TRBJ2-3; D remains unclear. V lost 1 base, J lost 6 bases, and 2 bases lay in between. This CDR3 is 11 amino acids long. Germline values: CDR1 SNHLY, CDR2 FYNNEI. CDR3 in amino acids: CASSEEDTQYF. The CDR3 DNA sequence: TGTGCCAGCAGTGAAGAGGATACGCAGTATTTT.

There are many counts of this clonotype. As DNA, the CDR3 is TGCAGCGTTGAGCCCCTGGGAGGGACCCAGTACTTC. It encodes CSVEPLGGTQYF. The chain combines TRBV29-1 with TRBJ2-5; maybe TRBD2 (6 bases). Germline loops: CDR1 SQVTM, CDR2 ANQGSEA. V lost 3 bases and J 7 bases, leaving 12 bases between the germline ends. This CDR3 region has 12 residues.

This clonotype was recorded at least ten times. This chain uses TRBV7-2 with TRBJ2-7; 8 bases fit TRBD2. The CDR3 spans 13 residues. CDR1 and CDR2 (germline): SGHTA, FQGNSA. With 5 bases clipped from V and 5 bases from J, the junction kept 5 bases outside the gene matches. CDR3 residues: CASSNAGGNEQYF. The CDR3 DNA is TGTGCCAGCAGCAACGCGGGAGGAAACGAGCAGTACTTC.

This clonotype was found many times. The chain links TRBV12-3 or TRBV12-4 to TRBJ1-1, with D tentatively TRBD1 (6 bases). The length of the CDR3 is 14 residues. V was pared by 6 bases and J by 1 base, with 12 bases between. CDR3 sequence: CASSLTGRNTEAFF. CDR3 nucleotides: TGTGCCAGCAGCCTTACAGGGAGGAACACTGAAGCTTTCTTT.

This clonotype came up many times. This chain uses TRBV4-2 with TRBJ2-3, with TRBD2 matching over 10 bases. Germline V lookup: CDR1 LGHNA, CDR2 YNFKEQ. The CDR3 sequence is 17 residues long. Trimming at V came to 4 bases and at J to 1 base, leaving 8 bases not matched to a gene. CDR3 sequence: CASSPTGAGGGTDTQYF. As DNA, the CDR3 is TGTGCCAGCAGCCCTACCGGAGCGGGAGGGGGCACAGATACGCAGTATTTT.

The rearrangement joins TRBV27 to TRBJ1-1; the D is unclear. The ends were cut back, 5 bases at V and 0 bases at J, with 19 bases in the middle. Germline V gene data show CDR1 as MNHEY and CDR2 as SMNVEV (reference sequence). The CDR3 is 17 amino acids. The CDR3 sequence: CASSPWPDKKMNTEAFF. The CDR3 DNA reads TGTGCCAGCAGTCCTTGGCCCGACAAGAAAATGAACACTGAAGCTTTCTTT.

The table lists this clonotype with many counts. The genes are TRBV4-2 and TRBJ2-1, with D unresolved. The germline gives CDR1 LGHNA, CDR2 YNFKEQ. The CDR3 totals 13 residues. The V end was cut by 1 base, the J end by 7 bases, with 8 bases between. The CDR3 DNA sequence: TGTGCCAGCAGCCAAGTGGGATATAATGAGCAGTTCTTC. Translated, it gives CASSQVGYNEQFF.

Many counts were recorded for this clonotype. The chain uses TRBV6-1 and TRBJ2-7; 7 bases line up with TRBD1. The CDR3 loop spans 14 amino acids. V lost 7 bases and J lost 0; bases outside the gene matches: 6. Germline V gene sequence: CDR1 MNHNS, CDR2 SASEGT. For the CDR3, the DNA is TGTGCCAGCACCGGACAGGACCACTCCTACGAGCAGTACTTC. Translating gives CASTGQDHSYEQYF.

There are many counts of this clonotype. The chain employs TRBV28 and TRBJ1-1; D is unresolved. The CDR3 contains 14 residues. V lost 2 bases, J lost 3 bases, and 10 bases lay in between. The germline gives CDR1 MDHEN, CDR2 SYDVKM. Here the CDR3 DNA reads TGTGCCAGCAGTTTACCGTGGATGGACACTGAAGCTTTCTTT. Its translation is CASSLPWMDTEAFF. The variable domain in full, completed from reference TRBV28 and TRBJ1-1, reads DVKVTQSSRYLVKRTGEKVFLECVQDMDHENMFWYRQDPGLGLRLIYFSYDVKMKEKGDIPEGYSVSREKKERFSLILESASTNQTSMYLCASSLPWMDTEAFFGQGTRLTVV.

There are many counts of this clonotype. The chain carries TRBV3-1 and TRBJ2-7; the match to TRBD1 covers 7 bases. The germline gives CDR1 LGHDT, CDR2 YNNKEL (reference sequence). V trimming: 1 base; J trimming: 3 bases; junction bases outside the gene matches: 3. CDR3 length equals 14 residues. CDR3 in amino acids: CASSQGAGGYEQYF. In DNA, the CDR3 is TGTGCCAGCAGCCAAGGGGCAGGGGGCTACGAGCAGTACTTC.

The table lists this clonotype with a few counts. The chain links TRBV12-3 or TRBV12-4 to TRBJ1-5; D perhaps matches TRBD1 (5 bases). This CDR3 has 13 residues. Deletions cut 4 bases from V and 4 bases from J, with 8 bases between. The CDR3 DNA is TGTGCCAGCAGTTCCCGACAGAATCAGCCCCAGCATTTT. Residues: CASSSRQNQPQHF.

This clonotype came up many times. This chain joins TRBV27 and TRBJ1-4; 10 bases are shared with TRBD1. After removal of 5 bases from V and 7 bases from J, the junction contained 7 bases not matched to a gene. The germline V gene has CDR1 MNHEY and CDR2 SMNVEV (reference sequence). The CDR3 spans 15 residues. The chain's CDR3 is CASSPDRGLGEKLFF. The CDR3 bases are TGTGCCAGCAGTCCCGACAGGGGGCTTGGTGAAAAACTGTTTTTT.

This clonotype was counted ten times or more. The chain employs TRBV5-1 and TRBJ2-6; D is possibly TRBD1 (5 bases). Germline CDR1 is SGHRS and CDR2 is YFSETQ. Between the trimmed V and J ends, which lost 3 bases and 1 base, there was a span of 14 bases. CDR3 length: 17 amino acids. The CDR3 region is CASSSDPPGSGANVLTF. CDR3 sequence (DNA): TGCGCCAGCAGCTCGGACCCGCCAGGGTCTGGGGCCAACGTCCTGACTTTC.

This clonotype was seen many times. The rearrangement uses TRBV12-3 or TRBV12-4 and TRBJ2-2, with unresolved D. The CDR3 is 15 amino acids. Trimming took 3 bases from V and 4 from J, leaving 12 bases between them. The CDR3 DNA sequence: TGTGCCAGCAGTTTCGAAGTCCCTGGCACCGGGGAGCTGTTTTTT. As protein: CASSFEVPGTGELFF.

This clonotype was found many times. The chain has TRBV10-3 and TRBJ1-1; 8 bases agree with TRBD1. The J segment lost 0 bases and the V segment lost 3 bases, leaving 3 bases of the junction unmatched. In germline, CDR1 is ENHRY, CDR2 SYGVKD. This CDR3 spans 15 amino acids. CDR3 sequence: CAISDRGRVNTEAFF. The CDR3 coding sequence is TGTGCCATCAGTGACAGGGGGCGGGTGAACACTGAAGCTTTCTTT.

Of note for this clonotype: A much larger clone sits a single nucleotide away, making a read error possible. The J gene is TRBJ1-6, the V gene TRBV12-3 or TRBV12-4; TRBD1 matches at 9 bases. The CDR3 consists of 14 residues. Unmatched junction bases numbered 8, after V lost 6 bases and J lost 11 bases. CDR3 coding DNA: TGTGCCAGCAGCACCGGGACAGGGTTTCCACCCCTCCACTTT. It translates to CASSTGTGFPPLHF.

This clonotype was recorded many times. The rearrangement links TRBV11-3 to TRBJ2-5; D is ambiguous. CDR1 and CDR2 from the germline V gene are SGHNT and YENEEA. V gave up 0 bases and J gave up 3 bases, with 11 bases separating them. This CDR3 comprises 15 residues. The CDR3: CASSLEARSKETQYF. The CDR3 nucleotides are TGTGCCAGCAGCTTAGAGGCAAGATCTAAAGAGACCCAGTACTTC.

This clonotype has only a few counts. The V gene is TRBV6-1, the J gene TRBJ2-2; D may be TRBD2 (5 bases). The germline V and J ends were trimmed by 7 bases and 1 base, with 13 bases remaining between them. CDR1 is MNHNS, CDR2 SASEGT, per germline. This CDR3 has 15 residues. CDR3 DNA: TGTGCCAGCAACCCCGGGGTACAGAACACCGGGGAGCTGTTTTTT. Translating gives CASNPGVQNTGELFF.

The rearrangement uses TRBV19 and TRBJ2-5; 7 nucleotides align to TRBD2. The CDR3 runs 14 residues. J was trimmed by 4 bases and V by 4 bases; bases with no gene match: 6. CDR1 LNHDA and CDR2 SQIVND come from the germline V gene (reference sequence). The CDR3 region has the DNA TGTGCCAGTAGTACCCTCGGCGGGGGAGAGACCCAGTACTTC. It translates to CASSTLGGGETQYF.

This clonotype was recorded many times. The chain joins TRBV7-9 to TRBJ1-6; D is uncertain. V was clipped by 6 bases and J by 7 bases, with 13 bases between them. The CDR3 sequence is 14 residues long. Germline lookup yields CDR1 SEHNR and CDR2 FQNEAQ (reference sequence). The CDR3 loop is CASSPARGNSPLHF. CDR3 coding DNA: TGTGCCAGCAGTCCCGCCCGGGGAAATTCACCCCTCCACTTT.

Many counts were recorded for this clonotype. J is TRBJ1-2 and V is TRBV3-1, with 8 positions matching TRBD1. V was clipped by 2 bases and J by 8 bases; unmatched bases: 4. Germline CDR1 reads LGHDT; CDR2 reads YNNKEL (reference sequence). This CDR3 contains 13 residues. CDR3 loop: CASSQQGARGYTF. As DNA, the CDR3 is TGTGCCAGCAGCCAACAGGGGGCGCGAGGCTACACCTTC.

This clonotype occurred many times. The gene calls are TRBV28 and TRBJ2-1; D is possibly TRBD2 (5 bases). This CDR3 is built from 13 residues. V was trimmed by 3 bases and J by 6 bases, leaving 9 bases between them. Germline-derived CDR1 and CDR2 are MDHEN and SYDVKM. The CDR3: CASSLTTPNEQFF. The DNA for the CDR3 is TGTGCCAGCAGTTTGACTACACCCAATGAGCAGTTCTTC.

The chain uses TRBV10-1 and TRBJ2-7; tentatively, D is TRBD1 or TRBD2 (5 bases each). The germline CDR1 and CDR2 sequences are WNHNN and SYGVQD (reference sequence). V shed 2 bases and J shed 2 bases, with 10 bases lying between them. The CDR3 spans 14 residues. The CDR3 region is CASSEQGVPYEQYF. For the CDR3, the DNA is TGCGCCAGCAGTGAGCAGGGAGTCCCCTACGAGCAGTACTTC.

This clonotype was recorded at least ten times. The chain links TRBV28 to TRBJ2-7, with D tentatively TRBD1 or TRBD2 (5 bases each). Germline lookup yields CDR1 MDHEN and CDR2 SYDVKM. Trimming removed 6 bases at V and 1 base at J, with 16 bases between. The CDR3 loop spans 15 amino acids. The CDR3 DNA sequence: TGTGCCAGCAGGGGGACCGGGACGTTATCCTACGAGCAGTACTTC. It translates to CASRGTGTLSYEQYF.

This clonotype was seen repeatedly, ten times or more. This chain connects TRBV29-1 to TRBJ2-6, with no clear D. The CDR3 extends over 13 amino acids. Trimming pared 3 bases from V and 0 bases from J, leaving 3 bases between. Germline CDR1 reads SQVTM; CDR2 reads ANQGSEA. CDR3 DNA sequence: TGCAGCGTTGACATCTCTGGGGCCAACGTCCTGACTTTC. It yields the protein CSVDISGANVLTF.

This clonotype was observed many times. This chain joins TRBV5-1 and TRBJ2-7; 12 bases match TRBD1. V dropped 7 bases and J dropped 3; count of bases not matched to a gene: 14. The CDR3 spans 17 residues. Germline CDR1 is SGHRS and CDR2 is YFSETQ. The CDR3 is CASLPGTGGVRSYEQYF. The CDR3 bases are TGCGCCAGCCTCCCAGGGACAGGGGGCGTTAGGAGCTACGAGCAGTACTTC.

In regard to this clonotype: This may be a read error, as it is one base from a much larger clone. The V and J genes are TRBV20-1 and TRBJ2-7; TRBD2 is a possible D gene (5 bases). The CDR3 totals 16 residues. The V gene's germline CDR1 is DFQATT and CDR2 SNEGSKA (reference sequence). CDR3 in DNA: TGCAGTGCTAGAGAGGTCGGACTCTCCCTCTCCTACGAGCAGTGCTTC. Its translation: CSAREVGLSLSYEQCF.

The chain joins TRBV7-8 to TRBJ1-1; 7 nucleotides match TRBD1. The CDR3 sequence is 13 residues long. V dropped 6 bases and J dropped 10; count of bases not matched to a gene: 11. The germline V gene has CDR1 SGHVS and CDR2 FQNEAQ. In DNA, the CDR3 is TGTGCCAGCAGACCCCGGGCGACAGGGACAGCTTTCTTT. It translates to CASRPRATGTAFF.